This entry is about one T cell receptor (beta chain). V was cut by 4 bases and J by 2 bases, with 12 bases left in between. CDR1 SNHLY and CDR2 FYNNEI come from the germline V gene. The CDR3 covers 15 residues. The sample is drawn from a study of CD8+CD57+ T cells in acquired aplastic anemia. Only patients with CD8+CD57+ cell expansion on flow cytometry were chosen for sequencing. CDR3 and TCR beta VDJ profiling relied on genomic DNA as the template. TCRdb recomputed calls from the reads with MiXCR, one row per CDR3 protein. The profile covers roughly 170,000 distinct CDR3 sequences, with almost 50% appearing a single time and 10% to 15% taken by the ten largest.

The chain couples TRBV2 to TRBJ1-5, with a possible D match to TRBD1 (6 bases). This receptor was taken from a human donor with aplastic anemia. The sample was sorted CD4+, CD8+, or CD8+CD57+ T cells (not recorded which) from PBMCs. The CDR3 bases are TGTGCCAGCAGTGGGTCCGGGGGCGGCAATCAGCCCCAGCATTTT. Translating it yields CASSGSGGGNQPQHF.